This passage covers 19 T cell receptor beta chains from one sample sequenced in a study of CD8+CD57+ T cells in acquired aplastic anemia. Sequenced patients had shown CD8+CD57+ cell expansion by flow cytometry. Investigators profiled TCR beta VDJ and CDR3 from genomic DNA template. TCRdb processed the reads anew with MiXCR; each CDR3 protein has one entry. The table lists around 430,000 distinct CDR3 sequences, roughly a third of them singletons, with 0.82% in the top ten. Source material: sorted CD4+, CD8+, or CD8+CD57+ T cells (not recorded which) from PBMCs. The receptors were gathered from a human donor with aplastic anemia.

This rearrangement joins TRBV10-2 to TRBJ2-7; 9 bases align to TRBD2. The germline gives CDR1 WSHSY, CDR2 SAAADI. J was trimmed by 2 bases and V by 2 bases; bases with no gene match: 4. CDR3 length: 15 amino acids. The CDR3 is CASSEASGRTYEQYF. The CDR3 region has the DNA TGCGCCAGCAGTGAGGCGAGCGGGAGGACCTACGAGCAGTACTTC.

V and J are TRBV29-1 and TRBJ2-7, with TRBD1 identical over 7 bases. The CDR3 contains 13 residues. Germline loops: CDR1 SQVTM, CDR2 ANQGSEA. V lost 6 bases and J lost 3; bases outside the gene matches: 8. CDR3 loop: CSVTRQGNYEQYF. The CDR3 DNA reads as TGCAGCGTGACACGACAGGGAAACTACGAGCAGTACTTC.

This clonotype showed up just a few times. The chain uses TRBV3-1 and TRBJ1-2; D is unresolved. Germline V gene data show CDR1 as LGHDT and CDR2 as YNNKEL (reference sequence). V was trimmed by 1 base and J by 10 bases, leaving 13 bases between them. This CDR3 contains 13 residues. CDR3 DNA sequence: TGTGCCAGCAGCCAAGGGCGTGGACGGACCTACACCTTC. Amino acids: CASSQGRGRTYTF.

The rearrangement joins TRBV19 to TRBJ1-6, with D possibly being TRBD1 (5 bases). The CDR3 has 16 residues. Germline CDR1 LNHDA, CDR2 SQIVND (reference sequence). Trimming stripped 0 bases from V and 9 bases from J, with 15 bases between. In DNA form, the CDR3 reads TGTGCCAGTAGTATAGATCGCGGGGCAGTTCGTTCACCCCTCCACTTT. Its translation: CASSIDRGAVRSPLHF.

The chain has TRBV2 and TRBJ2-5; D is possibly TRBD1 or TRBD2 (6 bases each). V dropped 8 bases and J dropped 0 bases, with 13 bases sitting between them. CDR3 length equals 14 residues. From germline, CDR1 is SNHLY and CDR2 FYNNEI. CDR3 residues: CASLGGRDQETQYF. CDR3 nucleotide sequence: TGTGCCAGCCTGGGGGGCCGTGACCAAGAGACCCAGTACTTC. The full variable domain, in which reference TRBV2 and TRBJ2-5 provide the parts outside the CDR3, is EPEVTQTPSHQVTQMGQEVILRCVPISNHLYFYWYRQILGQKVEFLVSFYNNEISEKSEIFDDQFSVERPDGSNFTLKIRSTKLEDSAMYFCASLGGRDQETQYFGPGTRLLVL.

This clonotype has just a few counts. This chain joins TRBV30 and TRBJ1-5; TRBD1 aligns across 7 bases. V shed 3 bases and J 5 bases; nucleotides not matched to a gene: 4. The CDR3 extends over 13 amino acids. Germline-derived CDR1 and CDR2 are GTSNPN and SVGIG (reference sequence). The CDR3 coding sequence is TGTGCCTGGAGACAAGACAGGGATCAGCCCCAGCATTTT. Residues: CAWRQDRDQPQHF.

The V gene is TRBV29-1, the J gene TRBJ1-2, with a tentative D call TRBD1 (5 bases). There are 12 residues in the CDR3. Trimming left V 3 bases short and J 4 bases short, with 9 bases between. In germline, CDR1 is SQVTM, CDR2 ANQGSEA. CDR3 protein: CSVELTVYGYTF. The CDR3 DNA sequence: TGCAGCGTTGAGCTGACAGTCTATGGCTACACCTTC.

The CDR3 is CASSLAMAGTGNTIYF. The CDR3, as DNA: TGCGCCAGCAGCTTGGCCATGGCAGGGACTGGAAACACCATATATTTT. The chain recombines TRBV5-1 with TRBJ1-3; possibly TRBD1 for D (5 bases). V was cut by 0 bases and J by 2 bases, with 12 bases left in between. The length of the CDR3 is 16 residues. CDR1 and CDR2 (germline): SGHRS, YFSETQ.

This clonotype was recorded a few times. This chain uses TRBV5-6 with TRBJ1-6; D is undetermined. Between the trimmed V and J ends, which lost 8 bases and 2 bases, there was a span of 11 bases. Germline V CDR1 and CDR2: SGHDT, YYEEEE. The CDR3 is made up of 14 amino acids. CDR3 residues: CASQPGTYNSPLHF. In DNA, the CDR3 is TGTGCCAGTCAGCCCGGGACCTATAATTCACCCCTCCACTTT.

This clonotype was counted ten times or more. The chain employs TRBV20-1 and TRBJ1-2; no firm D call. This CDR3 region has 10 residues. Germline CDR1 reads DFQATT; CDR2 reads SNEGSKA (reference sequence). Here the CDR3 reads CSMSNYGYTF. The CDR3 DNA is TGCAGCATGAGTAACTATGGCTACACCTTC.

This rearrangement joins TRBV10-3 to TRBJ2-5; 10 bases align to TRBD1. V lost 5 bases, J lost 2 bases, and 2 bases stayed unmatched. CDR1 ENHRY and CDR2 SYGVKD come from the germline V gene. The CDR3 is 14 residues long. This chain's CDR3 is CAISWGQGQETQYF. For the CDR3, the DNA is TGTGCCATCAGTTGGGGACAGGGGCAAGAGACCCAGTACTTC.

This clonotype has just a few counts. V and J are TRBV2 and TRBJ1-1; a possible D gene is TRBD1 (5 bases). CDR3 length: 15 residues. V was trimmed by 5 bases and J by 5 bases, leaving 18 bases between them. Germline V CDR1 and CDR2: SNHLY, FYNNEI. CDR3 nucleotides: TGTGCCAGCAGTTTAGCGCGGGACGGTGGGACTGAAGCTTTCTTT. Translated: CASSLARDGGTEAFF. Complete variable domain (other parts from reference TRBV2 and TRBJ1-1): EPEVTQTPSHQVTQMGQEVILRCVPISNHLYFYWYRQILGQKVEFLVSFYNNEISEKSEIFDDQFSVERPDGSNFTLKIRSTKLEDSAMYFCASSLARDGGTEAFFGQGTRLTVV.

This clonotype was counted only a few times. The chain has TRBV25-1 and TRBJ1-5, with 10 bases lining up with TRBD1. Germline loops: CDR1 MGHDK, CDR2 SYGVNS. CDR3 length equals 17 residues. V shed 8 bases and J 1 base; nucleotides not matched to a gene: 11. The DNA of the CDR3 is TGTGCCAGCGGCCGACCGATGGACAGGGGGAGCAATCAGCCCCAGCATTTT. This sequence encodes CASGRPMDRGSNQPQHF.

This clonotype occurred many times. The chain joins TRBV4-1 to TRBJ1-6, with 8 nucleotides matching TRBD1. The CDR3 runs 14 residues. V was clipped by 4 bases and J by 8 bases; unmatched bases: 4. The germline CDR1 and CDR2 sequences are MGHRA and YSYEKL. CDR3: CASSLATGDSPLHF. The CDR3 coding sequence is TGCGCCAGCAGCCTCGCGACAGGGGATTCACCCCTCCACTTT.

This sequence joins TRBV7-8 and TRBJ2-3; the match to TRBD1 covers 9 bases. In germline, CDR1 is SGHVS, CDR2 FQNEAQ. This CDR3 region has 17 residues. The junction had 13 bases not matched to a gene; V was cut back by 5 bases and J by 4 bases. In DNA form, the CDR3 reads TGTGCCAGCAGCGGGCGGACAGGGGACATCCGATCAGATACGCAGTATTTT. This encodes CASSGRTGDIRSDTQYF.

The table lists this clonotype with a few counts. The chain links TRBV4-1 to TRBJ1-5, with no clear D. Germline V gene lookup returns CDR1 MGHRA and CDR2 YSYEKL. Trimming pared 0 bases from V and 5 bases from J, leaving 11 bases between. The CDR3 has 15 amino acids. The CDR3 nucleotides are TGCGCCAGCAGCCAAGATCCGGGGATAGATCAGCCCCAGCATTTT. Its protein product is CASSQDPGIDQPQHF.

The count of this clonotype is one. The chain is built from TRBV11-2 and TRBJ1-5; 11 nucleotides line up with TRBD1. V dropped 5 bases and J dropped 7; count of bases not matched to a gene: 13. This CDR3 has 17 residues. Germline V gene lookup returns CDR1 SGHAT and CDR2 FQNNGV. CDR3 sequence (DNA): TGTGCCAGCAGCAGAGATCCGGGACAGGGGGTGGTGCAGCCCCAGCATTTT. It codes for CASSRDPGQGVVQPQHF.

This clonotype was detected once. The DNA of the CDR3 is TGTGCCATCAGTCATGTCGTTCTGAGGGTGTCCTACGAGCAGTACTTC. Its protein is CAISHVVLRVSYEQYF. The chain couples TRBV10-3 to TRBJ2-7; D may be TRBD2 (5 bases). The V gene lost 5 bases and the J gene lost 1 base, with 18 bases spanning the gap. Germline V gene data show CDR1 as ENHRY and CDR2 as SYGVKD. The CDR3 spans 16 residues.

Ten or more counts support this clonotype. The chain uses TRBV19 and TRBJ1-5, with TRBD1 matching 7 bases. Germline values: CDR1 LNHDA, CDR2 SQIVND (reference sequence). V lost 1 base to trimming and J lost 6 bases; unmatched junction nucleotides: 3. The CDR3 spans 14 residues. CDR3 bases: TGTGCCAGTAGTATAGTTACAGGGGTTCAGCCCCAGCATTTT. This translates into CASSIVTGVQPQHF.